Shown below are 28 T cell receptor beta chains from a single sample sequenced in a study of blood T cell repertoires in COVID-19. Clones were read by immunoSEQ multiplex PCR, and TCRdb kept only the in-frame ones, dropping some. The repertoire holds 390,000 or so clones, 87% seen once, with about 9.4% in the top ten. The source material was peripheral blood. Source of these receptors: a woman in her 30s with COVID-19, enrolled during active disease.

The CDR3, as DNA: TGTGCCAGCACCTCAGGACTAGCGGGGGGAAATGAGCAGTTCTTC. Residues: CASTSGLAGGNEQFF. The chain links TRBV6-5 to TRBJ2-1, with 14 nucleotides matching TRBD2. The germline gives CDR1 MNHEY, CDR2 SVGAGI. The ends lost 7 bases at V and 7 bases at J; junction bases unmatched: 6. This CDR3 has 15 residues.

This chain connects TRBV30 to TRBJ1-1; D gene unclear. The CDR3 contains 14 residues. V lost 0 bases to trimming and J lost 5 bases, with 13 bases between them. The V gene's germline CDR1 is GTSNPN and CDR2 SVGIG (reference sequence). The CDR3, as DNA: TGTGCCTGGAGTGTACGTCGGGGTGTTACTGAAGCTTTCTTT. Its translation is CAWSVRRGVTEAFF.

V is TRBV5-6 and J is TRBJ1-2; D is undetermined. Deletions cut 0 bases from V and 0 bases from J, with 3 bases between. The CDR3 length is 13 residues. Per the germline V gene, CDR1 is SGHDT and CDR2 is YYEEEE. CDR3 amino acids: CASSLAANYGYTF. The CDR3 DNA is TGTGCCAGCAGCTTGGCAGCTAACTATGGCTACACCTTC.

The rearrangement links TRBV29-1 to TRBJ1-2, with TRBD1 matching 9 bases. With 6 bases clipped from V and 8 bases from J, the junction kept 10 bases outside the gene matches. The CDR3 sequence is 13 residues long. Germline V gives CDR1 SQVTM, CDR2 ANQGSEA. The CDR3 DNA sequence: TGCAGCGTGGTAGGACAGGGGCGGGTCGGCTACACCTTC. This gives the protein CSVVGQGRVGYTF.

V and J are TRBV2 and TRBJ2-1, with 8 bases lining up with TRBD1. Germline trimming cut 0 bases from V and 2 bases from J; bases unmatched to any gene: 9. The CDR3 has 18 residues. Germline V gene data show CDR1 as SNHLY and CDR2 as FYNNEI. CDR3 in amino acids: CASSEALPGQETYNEQFF. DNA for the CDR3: TGTGCCAGCAGTGAAGCGCTTCCGGGACAGGAAACCTACAATGAGCAGTTCTTC.

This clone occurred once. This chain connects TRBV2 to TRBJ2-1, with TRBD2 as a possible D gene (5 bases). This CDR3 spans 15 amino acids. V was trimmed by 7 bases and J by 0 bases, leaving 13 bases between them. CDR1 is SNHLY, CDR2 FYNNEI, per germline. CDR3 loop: CASNLLAISYNEQFF. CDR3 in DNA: TGTGCCAGCAACCTCCTAGCTATCTCCTACAATGAGCAGTTCTTC. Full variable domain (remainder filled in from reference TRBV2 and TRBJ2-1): EPEVTQTPSHQVTQMGQEVILRCVPISNHLYFYWYRQILGQKVEFLVSFYNNEISEKSEIFDDQFSVERPDGSNFTLKIRSTKLEDSAMYFCASNLLAISYNEQFFGPGTRLTVL.

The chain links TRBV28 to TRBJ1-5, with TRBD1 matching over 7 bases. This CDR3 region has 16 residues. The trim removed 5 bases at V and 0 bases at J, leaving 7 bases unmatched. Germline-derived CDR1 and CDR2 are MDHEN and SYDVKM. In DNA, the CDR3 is TGTGCCAGCAGTCACCACCAGGGGGATAGCAATCAGCCCCAGCATTTT. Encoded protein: CASSHHQGDSNQPQHF.

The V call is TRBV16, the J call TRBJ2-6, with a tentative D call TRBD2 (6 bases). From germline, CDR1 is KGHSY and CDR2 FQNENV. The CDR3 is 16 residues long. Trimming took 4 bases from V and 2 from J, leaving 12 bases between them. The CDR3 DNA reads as TGTGCCAGCAGCCCAACTTCGGGGGCTGGGGCCAACGTCCTGACTTTC. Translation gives CASSPTSGAGANVLTF. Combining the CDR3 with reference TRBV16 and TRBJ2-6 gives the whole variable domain GEEVAQTPKHLVRGEGQKAKLYCAPIKGHSYVFWYQQVLKNEFKFLISFQNENVFDETGMPKERFSAKCLPNSPCSLEIQATKLEDSAVYFCASSPTSGAGANVLTFGAGSRLTVL.

CDR3 sequence (DNA): TGTGCCAGCAGCTCGCAGCCAGGGGGCGCGGAGGAGCAGTACTTC. Amino acids: CASSSQPGGAEEQYF. This rearrangement joins TRBV11-1 to TRBJ2-7, with 8 nucleotides matching TRBD1. Trimming removed 4 bases from V and 7 bases from J; junction bases left unmatched: 12. Germline CDR1 and CDR2: SGHAT and FQDESV (reference sequence). The CDR3 totals 15 residues.

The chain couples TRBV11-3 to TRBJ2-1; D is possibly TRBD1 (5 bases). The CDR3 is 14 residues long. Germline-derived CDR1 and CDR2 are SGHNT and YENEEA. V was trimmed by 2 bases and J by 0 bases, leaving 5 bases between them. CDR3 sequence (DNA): TGTGCCAGCAGCTTACAGGGCTCCTACAATGAGCAGTTCTTC. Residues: CASSLQGSYNEQFF.

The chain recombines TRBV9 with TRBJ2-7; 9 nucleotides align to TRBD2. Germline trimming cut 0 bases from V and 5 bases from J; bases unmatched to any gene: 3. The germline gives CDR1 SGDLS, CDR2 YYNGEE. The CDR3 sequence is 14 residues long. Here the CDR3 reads CASSVGASGNEQYF. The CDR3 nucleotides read TGTGCCAGCAGCGTAGGTGCTAGCGGGAACGAGCAGTACTTC.

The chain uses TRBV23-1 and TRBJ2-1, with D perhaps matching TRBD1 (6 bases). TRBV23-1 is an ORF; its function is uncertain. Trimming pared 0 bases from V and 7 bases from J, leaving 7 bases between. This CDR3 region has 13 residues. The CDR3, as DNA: TGCGCCAGCAGTCAATCGAGGGGGAATGAGCAGTTCTTC. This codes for CASSQSRGNEQFF.

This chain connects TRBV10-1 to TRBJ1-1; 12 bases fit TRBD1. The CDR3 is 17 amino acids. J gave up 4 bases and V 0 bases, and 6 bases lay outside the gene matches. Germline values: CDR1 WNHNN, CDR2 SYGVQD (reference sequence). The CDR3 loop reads CASSESGTGGAFTEAFF. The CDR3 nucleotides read TGCGCCAGCAGTGAGTCCGGGACAGGGGGCGCCTTCACTGAAGCTTTCTTT.

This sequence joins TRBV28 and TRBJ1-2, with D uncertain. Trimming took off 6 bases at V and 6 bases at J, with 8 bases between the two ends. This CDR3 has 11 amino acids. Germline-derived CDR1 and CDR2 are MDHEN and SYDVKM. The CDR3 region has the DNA TGTGCCAGCAGGCTTAGAGATGGCTACACCTTC. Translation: CASRLRDGYTF.

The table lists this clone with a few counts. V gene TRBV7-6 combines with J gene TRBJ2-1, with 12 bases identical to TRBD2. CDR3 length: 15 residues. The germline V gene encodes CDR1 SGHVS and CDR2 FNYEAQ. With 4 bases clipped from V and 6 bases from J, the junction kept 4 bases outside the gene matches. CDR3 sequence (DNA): TGTGCCAGCAGCTCAACTAGCGGGAGGTCCAATGAGCAGTTCTTC. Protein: CASSSTSGRSNEQFF.

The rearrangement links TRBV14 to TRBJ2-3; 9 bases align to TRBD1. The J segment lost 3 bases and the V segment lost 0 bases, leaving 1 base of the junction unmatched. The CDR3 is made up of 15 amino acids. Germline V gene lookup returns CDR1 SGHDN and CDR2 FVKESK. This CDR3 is CASSQETGGTDTQYF. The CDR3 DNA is TGTGCCAGCAGCCAAGAGACAGGGGGAACAGATACGCAGTATTTT.

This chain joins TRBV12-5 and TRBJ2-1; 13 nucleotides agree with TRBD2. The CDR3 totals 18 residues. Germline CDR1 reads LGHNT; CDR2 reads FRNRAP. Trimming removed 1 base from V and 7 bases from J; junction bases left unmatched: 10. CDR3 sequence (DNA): TGTGCTAGTGGTTTGGGACCTGACGGGACTAGCGGGGCAAATGAGCAGTTCTTC. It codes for CASGLGPDGTSGANEQFF.

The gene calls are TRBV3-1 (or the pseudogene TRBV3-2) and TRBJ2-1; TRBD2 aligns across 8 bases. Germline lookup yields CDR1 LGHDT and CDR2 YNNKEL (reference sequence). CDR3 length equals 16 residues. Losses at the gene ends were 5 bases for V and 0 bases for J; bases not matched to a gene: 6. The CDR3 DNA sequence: TGTGCCAGCAGCTCCCAGCGGGAGAGCTCCTACAATGAGCAGTTCTTC. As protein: CASSSQRESSYNEQFF.

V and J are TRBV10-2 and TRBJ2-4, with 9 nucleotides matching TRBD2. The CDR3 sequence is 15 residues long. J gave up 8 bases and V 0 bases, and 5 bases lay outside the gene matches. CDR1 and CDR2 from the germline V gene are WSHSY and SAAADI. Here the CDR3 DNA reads TGCGCCAGCAGTGAGTCGGGCGGGAGGGTGGACATTCAGTACTTC. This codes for CASSESGGRVDIQYF.

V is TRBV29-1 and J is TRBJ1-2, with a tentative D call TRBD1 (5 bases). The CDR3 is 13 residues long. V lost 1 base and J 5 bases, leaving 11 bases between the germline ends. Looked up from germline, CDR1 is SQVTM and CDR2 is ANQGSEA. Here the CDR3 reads CSVEGGGRYGYTF. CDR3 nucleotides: TGCAGCGTTGAAGGGGGGGGTCGGTATGGCTACACCTTC.

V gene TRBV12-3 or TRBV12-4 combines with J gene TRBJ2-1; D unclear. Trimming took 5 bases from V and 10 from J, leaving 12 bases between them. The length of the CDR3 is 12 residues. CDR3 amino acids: CASSLPGVEQFF. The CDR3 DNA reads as TGTGCCAGCAGTCTCCCCGGAGTAGAGCAGTTCTTC.

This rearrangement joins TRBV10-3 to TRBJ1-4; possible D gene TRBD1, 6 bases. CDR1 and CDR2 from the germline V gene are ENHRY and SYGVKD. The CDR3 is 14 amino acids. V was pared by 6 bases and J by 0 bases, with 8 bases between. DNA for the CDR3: TGTGCCATCAGCCAGGGGTCAACTAATGAAAAACTGTTTTTT. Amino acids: CAISQGSTNEKLFF.

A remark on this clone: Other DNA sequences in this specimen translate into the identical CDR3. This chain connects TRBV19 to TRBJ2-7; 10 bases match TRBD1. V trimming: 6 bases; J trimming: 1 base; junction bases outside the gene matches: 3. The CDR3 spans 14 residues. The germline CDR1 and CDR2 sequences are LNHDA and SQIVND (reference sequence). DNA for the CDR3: TGTGCCAGTAGGCCGGGACAGGGGTCCTACGAGCAGTACTTC. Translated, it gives CASRPGQGSYEQYF.

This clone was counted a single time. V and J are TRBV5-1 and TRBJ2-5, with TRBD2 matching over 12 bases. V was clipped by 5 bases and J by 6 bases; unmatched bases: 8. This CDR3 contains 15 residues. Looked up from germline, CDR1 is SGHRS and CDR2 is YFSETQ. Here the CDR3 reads CASSSLAGGPQTQYF. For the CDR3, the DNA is TGCGCCAGCAGTTCCCTAGCGGGAGGGCCGCAGACCCAGTACTTC.

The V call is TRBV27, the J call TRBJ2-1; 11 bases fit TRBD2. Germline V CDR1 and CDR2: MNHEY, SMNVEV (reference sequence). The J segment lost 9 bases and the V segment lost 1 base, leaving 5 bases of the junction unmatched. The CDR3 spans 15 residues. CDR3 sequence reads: CASSLFSGRASEQFF. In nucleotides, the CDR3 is TGTGCCAGCAGTTTATTTAGCGGGAGGGCCTCTGAGCAGTTCTTC.

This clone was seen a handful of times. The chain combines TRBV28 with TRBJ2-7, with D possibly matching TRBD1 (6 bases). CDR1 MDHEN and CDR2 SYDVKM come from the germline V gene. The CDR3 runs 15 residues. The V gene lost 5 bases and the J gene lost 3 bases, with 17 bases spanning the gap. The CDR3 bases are TGTGCCAGCAGTAGGACCGTGGGGGCTCGCTACGAGCAGTACTTC. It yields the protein CASSRTVGARYEQYF.

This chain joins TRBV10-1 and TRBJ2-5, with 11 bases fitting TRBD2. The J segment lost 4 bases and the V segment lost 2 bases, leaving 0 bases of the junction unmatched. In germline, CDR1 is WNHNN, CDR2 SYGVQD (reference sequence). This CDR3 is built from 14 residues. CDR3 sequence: CASSEGLAGETQYF. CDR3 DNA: TGCGCCAGCAGTGAGGGACTAGCGGGAGAGACCCAGTACTTC.

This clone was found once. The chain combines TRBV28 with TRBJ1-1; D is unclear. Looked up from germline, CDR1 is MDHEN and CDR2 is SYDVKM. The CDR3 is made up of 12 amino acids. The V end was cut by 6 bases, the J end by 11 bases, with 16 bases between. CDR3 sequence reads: CASSITVAGAFF. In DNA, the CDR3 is TGTGCCAGCAGCATCACAGTGGCTGGGGCTTTCTTT.